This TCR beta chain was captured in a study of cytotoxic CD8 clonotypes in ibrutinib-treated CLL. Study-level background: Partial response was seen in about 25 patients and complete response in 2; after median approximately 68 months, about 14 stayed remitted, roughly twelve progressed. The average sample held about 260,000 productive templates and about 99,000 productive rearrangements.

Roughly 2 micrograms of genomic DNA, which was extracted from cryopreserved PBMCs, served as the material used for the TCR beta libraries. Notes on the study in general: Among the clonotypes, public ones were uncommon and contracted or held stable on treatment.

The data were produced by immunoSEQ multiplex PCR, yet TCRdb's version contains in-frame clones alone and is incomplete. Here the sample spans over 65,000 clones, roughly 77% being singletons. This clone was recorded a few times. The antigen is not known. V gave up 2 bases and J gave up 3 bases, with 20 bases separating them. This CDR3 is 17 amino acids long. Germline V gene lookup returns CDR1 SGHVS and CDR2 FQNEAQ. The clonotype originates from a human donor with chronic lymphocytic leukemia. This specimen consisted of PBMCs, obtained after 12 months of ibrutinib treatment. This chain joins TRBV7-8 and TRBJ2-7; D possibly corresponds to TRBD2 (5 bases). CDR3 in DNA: TGTGCCAGCAGCTTAACCGGGGTGGCGGTCCTCCGCTACGAGCAGTACTTC. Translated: CASSLTGVAVLRYEQYF.